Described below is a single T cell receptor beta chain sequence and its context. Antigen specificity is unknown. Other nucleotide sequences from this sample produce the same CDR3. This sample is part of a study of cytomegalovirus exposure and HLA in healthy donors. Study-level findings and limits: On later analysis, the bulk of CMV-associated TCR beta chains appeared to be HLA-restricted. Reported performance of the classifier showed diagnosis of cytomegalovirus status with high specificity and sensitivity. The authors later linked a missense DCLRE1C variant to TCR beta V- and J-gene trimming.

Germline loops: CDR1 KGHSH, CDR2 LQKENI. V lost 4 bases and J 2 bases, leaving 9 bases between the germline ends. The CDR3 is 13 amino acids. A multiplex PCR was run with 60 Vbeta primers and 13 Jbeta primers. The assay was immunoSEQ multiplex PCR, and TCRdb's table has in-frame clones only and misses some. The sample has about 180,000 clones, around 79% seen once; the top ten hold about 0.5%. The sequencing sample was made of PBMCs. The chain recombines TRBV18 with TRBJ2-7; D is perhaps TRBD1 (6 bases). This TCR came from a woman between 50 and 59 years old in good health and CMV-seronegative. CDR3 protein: CASSQTGTYEQYF. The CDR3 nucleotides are TGTGCCAGCTCACAAACAGGGACCTACGAGCAGTACTTC.